These 20 T cell receptor beta chains were sequenced from one sample in a study of CD8 T cells in ankylosing spondylitis. TCRdb used MiXCR to reprocess the 5' RACE reads, holding one entry per CDR3 protein. Of roughly 180,000 distinct CDR3 sequences in the sample, over 10% were seen once. Sample: blood, either unsorted or a sorted T cell fraction (not recorded which). All receptors derive from a male donor with ankylosing spondylitis or in good health (not recorded which).

The chain links TRBV6-1 to TRBJ2-7, with 8 positions matching TRBD1. Germline assignment: CDR1 MNHNS and CDR2 SASEGT. This CDR3 comprises 13 residues. The ends lost 6 bases at V and 7 bases at J; junction bases unmatched: 8. CDR3: CASSPGQGVEQYF. In DNA form, the CDR3 reads TGTGCCAGCAGCCCAGGACAGGGAGTGGAGCAGTACTTC.

The CDR3 DNA sequence: TGCAGTGCTAGAGATAGGAAGAACCCCTTGGGTGAGCAGTTCTTC. The encoded protein is CSARDRKNPLGEQFF. The rearrangement uses TRBV20-1 and TRBJ2-1; D remains ambiguous. Germline V gives CDR1 DFQATT, CDR2 SNEGSKA (reference sequence). This CDR3 has 15 amino acids. The ends were cut back, 0 bases at V and 9 bases at J, with 18 bases in the middle.

There are a few counts of this clonotype. The chain has TRBV30 and TRBJ2-1; TRBD1 might be the D (6 bases). The V end was cut by 4 bases, the J end by 0 bases, with 16 bases between. CDR3 length: 16 residues. In germline, CDR1 is GTSNPN, CDR2 SVGIG (reference sequence). The CDR3: CAWMGTGTNSYNEQFF. The CDR3 DNA reads TGTGCCTGGATGGGTACAGGGACCAACTCCTACAATGAGCAGTTCTTC.

This chain connects TRBV12-3 or TRBV12-4 to TRBJ2-7, with 7 bases aligning to TRBD1. V shed 6 bases, J shed 5 bases, and the junction held 7 bases outside the gene matches. The CDR3 is 13 residues long. The DNA of the CDR3 is TGTGCCAGCAGCGATAGGGGGCTGGACGAGCAGTACTTC. Its translation is CASSDRGLDEQYF.

The rearrangement links TRBV5-1 to TRBJ2-3; D gene uncertain. The germline V gene has CDR1 SGHRS and CDR2 YFSETQ. V shed 2 bases and J shed 11 bases, with 9 bases lying between them. The CDR3 is 11 residues long. CDR3 coding DNA: TGCGCCAGCAGCTTTGCGCATCAGCAGTATTTT. This encodes CASSFAHQQYF.

This clonotype was recorded at least ten times. V gene TRBV5-5 combines with J gene TRBJ2-5; 8 nucleotides agree with TRBD1. Germline V gene sequence: CDR1 SGHKS, CDR2 YYEKEE (reference sequence). This CDR3 is 15 amino acids long. V shed 1 base, J shed 5 bases, and the junction held 7 bases outside the gene matches. The CDR3 DNA is TGTGCCAGCAGCTTGAACAGGGGGTTTCGGGAGACCCAGTACTTC. It is translated as CASSLNRGFRETQYF.

The chain couples TRBV29-1 to TRBJ2-3; tentative D call: TRBD2 (6 bases). Trimming removed 3 bases at V and 0 bases at J, with 16 bases between. CDR3 length: 16 amino acids. CDR1 and CDR2 (germline): SQVTM, ANQGSEA. CDR3 sequence (DNA): TGCAGCGTTGAGGGGGGAATCCGTTGGAGCACAGATACGCAGTATTTT. This gives the protein CSVEGGIRWSTDTQYF.

This clonotype appeared a few times. The CDR3 sequence is CASSQEPSQNEQYF. DNA of the CDR3: TGCGCCAGCAGCCAAGAGCCTAGCCAAAACGAGCAGTACTTC. The chain links TRBV4-1 to TRBJ2-7, with D perhaps matching TRBD2 (5 bases). The germline V gene encodes CDR1 MGHRA and CDR2 YSYEKL. The CDR3 contains 14 residues. V lost 0 bases to trimming and J lost 5 bases, with 11 bases between them.

The sample holds a few counts of this clonotype. DNA for the CDR3: TGCAGTGCTAGTGGTAGTTCCGGGACTAGCGGGAGGCTGAGCACAGATACGCAGTATTTT. Encoded protein: CSASGSSGTSGRLSTDTQYF. The J gene is TRBJ2-3, the V gene TRBV20-1; TRBD2 matches 15 bases. V gave up 3 bases and J gave up 0 bases; unmatched junction bases: 13. This CDR3 contains 20 residues. Per germline, CDR1 DFQATT and CDR2 SNEGSKA (reference sequence).

This clonotype was counted between two and nine times. V and J are TRBV3-1 and TRBJ2-1, with D perhaps TRBD2 (5 bases). The CDR3 runs to 16 residues. The V gene lost 8 bases and the J gene lost 8 bases, with 25 bases spanning the gap. The germline V gene encodes CDR1 LGHDT and CDR2 YNNKEL (reference sequence). DNA for the CDR3: TGTGCCAGCGGGGAGAATATGAAGGATCCCTGGGATGAGCAGTTCTTC. This encodes CASGENMKDPWDEQFF.

The rearrangement uses TRBV12-3 or TRBV12-4 and TRBJ2-7, with D unclear. Trimming stripped 6 bases from V and 4 bases from J, with 10 bases between. CDR3 length: 12 residues. CDR3 protein: CASSPEFYEQYF. The DNA for the CDR3 is TGTGCCAGCAGCCCAGAGTTTTACGAGCAGTACTTC.

The chain has TRBV30 and TRBJ2-3, with 7 bases that match TRBD2. Germline lookup yields CDR1 GTSNPN and CDR2 SVGIG (reference sequence). The CDR3 runs to 15 residues. Germline trimming cut 3 bases from V and 4 bases from J; bases unmatched to any gene: 10. The CDR3 is CAWRQGAGNSDTQYF. The CDR3 DNA reads TGTGCCTGGAGACAAGGAGCGGGGAACTCAGATACGCAGTATTTT.

This chain links TRBV5-6 with TRBJ2-7; D unclear. V lost 6 bases and J lost 2, with 12 bases in between. This CDR3 spans 13 amino acids. Germline V CDR1 and CDR2: SGHDT, YYEEEE. The CDR3 DNA reads TGTGCCAGCACCCAGGTAGGGACCTACGAGCAGTACTTC. Translating it yields CASTQVGTYEQYF.

This clonotype was observed a handful of times. The V gene is TRBV11-2, the J gene TRBJ2-3, with 8 bases identical to TRBD1. The CDR3 consists of 16 residues. Germline assignment: CDR1 SGHAT and CDR2 FQNNGV. V shed 6 bases and J 2 bases; nucleotides not matched to a gene: 10. The CDR3 DNA reads as TGTGCCAGCAGTTCTCCGACAGGGGCGGTCACAGATACGCAGTATTTT. This translates into CASSSPTGAVTDTQYF.

The chain has TRBV10-2 and TRBJ2-1; D possibly corresponds to TRBD2 (5 bases). The CDR3 has 12 amino acids. V was shortened by 7 bases and J by 9 bases, with 13 bases between the two germline ends. The germline V gene has CDR1 WSHSY and CDR2 SAAADI. The CDR3 region has the DNA TGCGCCAGCAACGGACTCCGGCCTGAGCAGTTCTTC. Its translation is CASNGLRPEQFF.

The rearrangement links TRBV6-1 to TRBJ2-3; 8 bases line up with TRBD2. This CDR3 comprises 15 residues. From germline, CDR1 is MNHNS and CDR2 SASEGT. J was trimmed by 4 bases and V by 6 bases; bases with no gene match: 9. CDR3 protein: CASSRVAGGADTQYF. DNA of the CDR3: TGTGCCAGCAGCCGGGTGGCGGGGGGCGCAGATACGCAGTATTTT.

This chain joins TRBV27 and TRBJ2-5; the match to TRBD2 covers 8 bases. The CDR3 sequence is 14 residues long. The junction had 10 bases not matched to a gene; V was cut back by 9 bases and J by 4 bases. CDR1 is MNHEY and CDR2 is SMNVEV in the germline V gene (reference sequence). CDR3 nucleotide sequence: TGTGCCAGTAGGACTAGCTTCGGCGGAGAGACCCAGTACTTC. Translated: CASRTSFGGETQYF.

The chain carries TRBV6-5 and TRBJ2-3, with 7 bases aligning to TRBD2. The CDR3 length is 18 residues. The germline V gene has CDR1 MNHEY and CDR2 SVGAGI. J was trimmed by 0 bases and V by 2 bases; bases with no gene match: 11. CDR3 DNA: TGTGCCAGCAGTTACCGAGCGGGGCAACCGACTAGCACAGATACGCAGTATTTT. Translated, it gives CASSYRAGQPTSTDTQYF.

This chain links TRBV11-2 with TRBJ2-3; 7 bases are shared with TRBD2. The CDR3 extends over 15 amino acids. V lost 3 bases, J lost 5 bases, and 8 bases stayed unmatched. Germline V gives CDR1 SGHAT, CDR2 FQNNGV. The CDR3 here is CASSLGTTPQDTQYF. CDR3 DNA sequence: TGTGCCAGCAGCTTGGGGACTACCCCACAAGATACGCAGTATTTT.

The gene calls are TRBV27 and TRBJ2-5; TRBD2 matches at 13 bases. The CDR3 loop spans 14 amino acids. Germline CDR1 reads MNHEY; CDR2 reads SMNVEV (reference sequence). With 6 bases clipped from V and 4 bases from J, the junction kept 2 bases outside the gene matches. In DNA, the CDR3 is TGTGCCAGCAGACTAGCGGGGGGGCGAGAGACCCAGTACTTC. Protein sequence: CASRLAGGRETQYF.